The 4 T cell receptor beta chains below were found in one sample sequenced in a study of shared clonotypes between healthy human individuals. Naive CD8 cells were CD45RO-negative, positively selected for CCR7, excluding terminally differentiated effector memory CD45RA+ cells. Profiled with immunoSEQ multiplex PCR; TCRdb holds only in-frame clones, not every one. Seen here are hundreds of thousands of clones, around 95% observed once, and the top ten hold less than 0.13%. Specimen: naive CD8+ T cells sorted from blood. Source of these receptors: a woman aged 30 to 39 in good health.

J is TRBJ2-7 and V is TRBV27; no firm D call. The length of the CDR3 is 16 residues. V dropped 5 bases and J dropped 5 bases, with 22 bases sitting between them. Germline-derived CDR1 and CDR2 are MNHEY and SMNVEV (reference sequence). The chain's CDR3 is CASSPLLSRGVHEQYF. The DNA of the CDR3 is TGTGCCAGCAGTCCCCTGCTCTCCCGTGGTGTTCACGAGCAGTACTTC.

The V gene is TRBV13, the J gene TRBJ2-7; 9 bases line up with TRBD2. Germline CDR1 reads PRHDT; CDR2 reads FYEKMQ (reference sequence). CDR3 length: 14 residues. Trimming took 5 bases from V and 6 from J; bases not matched to a gene: 8. CDR3 nucleotides: TGTGCCAGCAGCCAGGAGCGGGAGGTCTTCGAGCAGTACTTC. This sequence encodes CASSQEREVFEQYF.

V is TRBV19 and J is TRBJ2-4; 7 bases are a match to TRBD2. This CDR3 has 17 residues. Losses at the gene ends were 0 bases for V and 9 bases for J; bases not matched to a gene: 14. CDR1 and CDR2 from the germline V gene are LNHDA and SQIVND (reference sequence). In nucleotides, the CDR3 is TGTGCCAGTAGTATAGAACAGGTGGGACTACAGCTTGTCATTCAGTACTTC. Its translation is CASSIEQVGLQLVIQYF.

For this clone: This sample also contains other DNA sequences that code for the same CDR3. This chain connects TRBV2 to TRBJ2-7; D is undetermined. Per the germline V gene, CDR1 is SNHLY and CDR2 is FYNNEI. The V end lost 2 bases, the J end lost 4 bases, and 6 bases lay between the germline ends. CDR3 length: 12 residues. In nucleotides, the CDR3 is TGTGCCAGCAGTGAATTGGGTTACGAGCAGTACTTC. As protein: CASSELGYEQYF.